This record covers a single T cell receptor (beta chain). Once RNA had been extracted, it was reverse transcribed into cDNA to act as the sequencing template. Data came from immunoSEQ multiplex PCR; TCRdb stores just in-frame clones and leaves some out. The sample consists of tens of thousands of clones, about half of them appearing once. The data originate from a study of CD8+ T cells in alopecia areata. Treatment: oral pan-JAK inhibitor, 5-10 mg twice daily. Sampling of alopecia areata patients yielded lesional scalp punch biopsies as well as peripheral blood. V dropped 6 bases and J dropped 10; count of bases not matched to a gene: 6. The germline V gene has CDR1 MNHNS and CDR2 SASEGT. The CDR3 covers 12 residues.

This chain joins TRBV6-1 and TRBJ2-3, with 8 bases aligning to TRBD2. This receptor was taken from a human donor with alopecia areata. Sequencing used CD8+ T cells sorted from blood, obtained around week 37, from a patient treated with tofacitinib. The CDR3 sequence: CASSPGREPQYF. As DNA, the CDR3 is TGTGCCAGCAGCCCCGGGAGGGAGCCGCAGTATTTT.